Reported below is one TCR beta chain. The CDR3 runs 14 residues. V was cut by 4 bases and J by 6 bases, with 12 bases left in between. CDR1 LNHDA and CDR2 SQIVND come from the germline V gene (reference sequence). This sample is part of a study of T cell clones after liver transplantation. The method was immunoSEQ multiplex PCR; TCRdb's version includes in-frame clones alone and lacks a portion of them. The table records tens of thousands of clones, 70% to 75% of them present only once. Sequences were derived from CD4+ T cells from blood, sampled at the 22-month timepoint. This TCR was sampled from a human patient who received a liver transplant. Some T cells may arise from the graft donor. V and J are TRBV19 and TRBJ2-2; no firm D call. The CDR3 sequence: CASSKITQAGELFF. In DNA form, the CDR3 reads TGTGCCAGTAGTAAAATCACTCAAGCCGGGGAGCTGTTTTTT.